A single sample is the source of the 8 T cell receptor beta chains below, sequenced in a study of blood T cell repertoires in COVID-19. Measured with immunoSEQ multiplex PCR; TCRdb has only the in-frame clones, and not every one. Of 150,000 to 200,000 clones in the sample, roughly 78% were seen once. Material: peripheral blood. These receptors all come from an elderly woman with active or convalescent COVID-19.

The chain carries TRBV20-1 and TRBJ1-4; 12 bases line up with TRBD1. The CDR3 is made up of 16 amino acids. Germline trimming cut 3 bases from V and 7 bases from J; bases unmatched to any gene: 9. Germline CDR1 and CDR2: DFQATT and SNEGSKA (reference sequence). CDR3 amino acids: CSASVMGQGAGEKLFF. CDR3 DNA: TGCAGTGCTAGTGTAATGGGACAGGGGGCTGGTGAAAAACTGTTTTTT.

The chain carries TRBV4-1 and TRBJ1-2; TRBD1 matches at 7 bases. CDR3 length: 12 residues. The germline CDR1 and CDR2 sequences are MGHRA and YSYEKL. V dropped 4 bases and J dropped 8; count of bases not matched to a gene: 4. CDR3 in amino acids: CASSLRGRGYTF. The CDR3 DNA reads as TGCGCCAGCAGCCTAAGGGGGCGGGGCTACACCTTC.

The V call is TRBV11-2, the J call TRBJ2-7; D is possibly TRBD1 (5 bases). V shed 1 base and J shed 5 bases, with 9 bases lying between them. This CDR3 spans 13 amino acids. In germline, CDR1 is SGHAT, CDR2 FQNNGV. The chain's CDR3 is CASSLAGSDEQYF. The DNA for the CDR3 is TGTGCCAGCAGCTTAGCAGGGTCCGACGAGCAGTACTTC. Complete variable domain (other parts from reference TRBV11-2 and TRBJ2-7): EAGVAQSPRYKIIEKRQSVAFWCNPISGHATLYWYQQILGQGPKLLIQFQNNGVVDDSQLPKDRFSAERLKGVDSTLKIQPAKLEDSAVYLCASSLAGSDEQYFGPGTRLTVT.

This sequence joins TRBV10-3 and TRBJ2-3; 8 nucleotides line up with TRBD2. Trimming at V came to 11 bases and at J to 5 bases, leaving 6 bases not matched to a gene. The CDR3 covers 12 residues. Germline CDR1 is ENHRY and CDR2 is SYGVKD. The CDR3 sequence: CASGGAIDTQYF. CDR3 bases: TGTGCCTCGGGGGGGGCGATAGATACGCAGTATTTT.

The chain links TRBV7-6 to TRBJ2-5; TRBD1 is a possible D gene (6 bases). Looked up from germline, CDR1 is SGHVS and CDR2 is FNYEAQ. The V and J ends lost 5 bases and 1 base respectively, with 11 bases between them. The CDR3 runs 14 residues. CDR3 sequence: CASSRGQSQETQYF. In DNA form, the CDR3 reads TGTGCCAGCAGCCGTGGACAGAGCCAAGAGACCCAGTACTTC.

This chain joins TRBV29-1 and TRBJ1-1; D uncertain. This CDR3 spans 14 amino acids. The V gene's germline CDR1 is SQVTM and CDR2 ANQGSEA. V lost 6 bases, J lost 7 bases, and 21 bases lay in between. Written as DNA, the CDR3 is TGCAGCGTCCGAGGTGAACCCCGAGGTAGTGAAGCTTTCTTT. Encoded protein: CSVRGEPRGSEAFF.

The V and J genes are TRBV12-3 or TRBV12-4 and TRBJ1-1; D possibly corresponds to TRBD1 (6 bases). The CDR3 has 13 residues. The V end was cut by 5 bases, the J end by 4 bases, with 11 bases between. CDR3 sequence: CASSATGFTEAFF. For the CDR3, the DNA is TGTGCCAGCAGTGCCACAGGGTTCACTGAAGCTTTCTTT.

The chain recombines TRBV9 with TRBJ1-3, with 8 bases lining up with TRBD1. Germline V gene lookup returns CDR1 SGDLS and CDR2 YYNGEE. The length of the CDR3 is 16 residues. V lost 4 bases and J lost 0; bases outside the gene matches: 6. The CDR3 spells CASSRTGTNSGNTIYF. DNA for the CDR3: TGTGCCAGCAGCCGGACAGGGACGAACTCTGGAAACACCATATATTTT.